This T cell receptor beta chain was captured by sequencing in a study of human T cells and chemical hapten exposure. The overall study: How much TCR each sample yielded varied, mostly because pooled library volumes differed slightly.

The time point here: patch test 3, about 24 weeks after DPC sensitization. As for treatment: therapeutic diphenylcyclopropenone sensitization with weekly scalp DPC. From the RACE reads, TCRdb called clonotypes with MiXCR, one entry per CDR3 protein. This sample carries over 80,000 distinct CDR3 sequences, approximately 11% of them seen once, and the ten largest clones take roughly 1%. The CDR3 has 14 residues. V was cut by 2 bases and J by 1 base, with 8 bases left in between. This clonotype has at least ten counts. The TCR comes from a woman aged 25 to 39 with alopecia areata. Some clones in this sample may be carry-over from other donors' samples. The V gene is TRBV12-3 or TRBV12-4, the J gene TRBJ1-1, with TRBD1 as a possible D gene (5 bases). The sequencing here drew on whole blood, taken in connection with sensitization to the hapten diphenylcyclopropenone (DPC). CDR3 sequence: CASSLWGGNTEAFF. The DNA for the CDR3 is TGTGCCAGCAGTTTATGGGGGGGGAACACTGAAGCTTTCTTT.